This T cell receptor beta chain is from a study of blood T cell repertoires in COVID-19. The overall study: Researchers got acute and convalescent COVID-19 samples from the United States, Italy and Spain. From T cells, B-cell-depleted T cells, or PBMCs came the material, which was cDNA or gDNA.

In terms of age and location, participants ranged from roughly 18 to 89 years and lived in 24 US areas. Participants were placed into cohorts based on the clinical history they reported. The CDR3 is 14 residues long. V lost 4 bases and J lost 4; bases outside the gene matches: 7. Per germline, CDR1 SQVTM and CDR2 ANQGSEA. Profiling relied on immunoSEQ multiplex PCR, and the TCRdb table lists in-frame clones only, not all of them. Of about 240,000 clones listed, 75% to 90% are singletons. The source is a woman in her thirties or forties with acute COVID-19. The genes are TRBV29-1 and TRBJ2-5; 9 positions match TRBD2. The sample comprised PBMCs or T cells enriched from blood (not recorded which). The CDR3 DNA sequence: TGCAGCGTTGTCGGGGGGCGGGAGGGAGAGACCCAGTACTTC. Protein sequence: CSVVGGREGETQYF.